Below, 21 T cell receptor beta chains from the same sample are listed, as sequenced in a study of T cell responses to AZD1222 COVID-19 vaccine. The protocol was immunoSEQ multiplex PCR, while the TCRdb copy is restricted to in-frame clones and leaves out a portion. The table has 130,000 to 150,000 clones, around 90% seen once. Sequences were derived from peripheral blood, sampled 28 days after the second AZD1222 dose. These TCRs come from an adult who received the AZD1222 COVID-19 vaccine.

J is TRBJ1-1 and V is TRBV9, with no clear D. Germline lookup yields CDR1 SGDLS and CDR2 YYNGEE. Trimming removed 3 bases at V and 0 bases at J, with 12 bases between. The CDR3 totals 15 residues. The CDR3 loop is CASSASSTLNTEAFF. Here the CDR3 DNA reads TGTGCCAGCAGCGCAAGTTCGACACTGAACACTGAAGCTTTCTTT.

The CDR3, as DNA: TGTGCCAGCAGTCTTCCCCAACCGGCAGGGGAGTCGTTACGCTATGGCTACACCTTC. Protein product: CASSLPQPAGESLRYGYTF. This sequence joins TRBV6-2 or TRBV6-3 and TRBJ1-2, with D perhaps matching TRBD1 (6 bases). The V gene lost 5 bases and the J gene lost 4 bases, with 29 bases spanning the gap. CDR3 length equals 19 residues. Per germline, CDR1 MNHEY and CDR2 SVGEGT.

The V and J genes are TRBV5-1 and TRBJ1-3; a weak D match, TRBD1 (5 bases). The V end was cut by 7 bases, the J end by 7 bases, with 21 bases between. Looked up from germline, CDR1 is SGHRS and CDR2 is YFSETQ. The CDR3 runs to 15 residues. CDR3 sequence reads: CASSRAGTVGNTIYF. CDR3 nucleotide sequence: TGCGCCAGCTCCCGGGCGGGGACTGTGGGGAACACCATATATTTT.

The V gene is TRBV5-6, the J gene TRBJ2-7; 8 nucleotides match TRBD1. The CDR3 contains 15 residues. Germline CDR1 is SGHDT and CDR2 is YYEEEE. V was pared by 4 bases and J by 0 bases, with 6 bases of the junction left unmatched. Written as DNA, the CDR3 is TGTGCCAGCAGCCCGGGCGGGACAGGCTCCTACGAGCAGTACTTC. Translation gives CASSPGGTGSYEQYF.

This clone appeared a few times. The chain combines TRBV12-5 with TRBJ2-7; TRBD2 matches 7 bases. Germline assignment: CDR1 LGHNT and CDR2 FRNRAP. The CDR3 runs to 12 residues. Trimming removed 7 bases from V and 6 bases from J; junction bases left unmatched: 6. The CDR3 is CASEDLAGEQYF. The CDR3 nucleotides are TGTGCTAGTGAGGATTTAGCGGGCGAGCAGTACTTC.

The rearrangement joins TRBV7-9 to TRBJ2-5; the D gene could be TRBD1 or TRBD2 (6 bases each). V was cut by 5 bases and J by 1 base, with 17 bases left in between. The length of the CDR3 is 16 residues. Germline CDR1 is SEHNR and CDR2 is FQNEAQ (reference sequence). The CDR3 here is CASSHGQGGGQETQYF. The CDR3 bases are TGTGCCAGCAGCCACGGACAAGGAGGGGGCCAAGAGACCCAGTACTTC. The full variable domain, in which reference TRBV7-9 and TRBJ2-5 provide the parts outside the CDR3, is DTGVSQNPRHKITKRGQNVTFRCDPISEHNRLYWYRQTLGQGPEFLTYFQNEAQLEKSRLLSDRFSAERPKGSFSTLEIQRTEQGDSAMYLCASSHGQGGGQETQYFGPGTRLLVL.

The CDR3 is CASSYGTGGNTEAFF. Written as DNA, the CDR3 is TGTGCCAGCAGTTACGGGACAGGGGGAAACACTGAAGCTTTCTTT. The V call is TRBV6-5, the J call TRBJ1-1, with 11 bases identical to TRBD1. This CDR3 has 15 residues. Germline CDR1 MNHEY, CDR2 SVGAGI. V dropped 2 bases and J dropped 2; count of bases not matched to a gene: 1.

CDR3 coding DNA: TGTGCCAGCAGCCAAAGTCGACTTAACACAGGCGGCACTGAAGCTTTCTTT. Protein: CASSQSRLNTGGTEAFF. The V gene is TRBV4-2, the J gene TRBJ1-1, with a possible D match to TRBD1 (5 bases). CDR1 and CDR2 (germline): LGHNA, YNFKEQ. The V end lost 2 bases, the J end lost 4 bases, and 20 bases lay between the germline ends. The CDR3 loop spans 17 amino acids.

This chain joins TRBV6-1 and TRBJ2-7, with 10 nucleotides matching TRBD2. Germline assignment: CDR1 MNHNS and CDR2 SASEGT. V shed 2 bases and J 5 bases; nucleotides not matched to a gene: 6. The CDR3 has 15 residues. The CDR3 here is CASSELGLALDEQYF. CDR3 DNA sequence: TGTGCCAGCAGTGAATTGGGACTAGCGTTGGACGAGCAGTACTTC.

This clone was observed many times. The chain employs TRBV3-1 (or the pseudogene TRBV3-2) and TRBJ1-3; D is unclear. The V end lost 1 base, the J end lost 0 bases, and 4 bases lay between the germline ends. CDR3 length equals 14 residues. Germline loops: CDR1 LGHDT, CDR2 YNNKEL (reference sequence). Here the CDR3 DNA reads TGTGCCAGCAGCCAAGTAAACTCTGGAAACACCATATATTTT. Protein product: CASSQVNSGNTIYF.

This chain joins TRBV4-3 and TRBJ2-1; tentative D call: TRBD2 (6 bases). The CDR3 sequence is 17 residues long. V shed 3 bases and J shed 5 bases, with 20 bases lying between them. Germline lookup yields CDR1 LGHNA and CDR2 YSLEER. The CDR3 loop is CASSQGPDYPDDNEQFF. The DNA of the CDR3 is TGCGCCAGCAGCCAGGGGCCGGACTATCCGGATGACAATGAGCAGTTCTTC.

The chain carries TRBV7-3 and TRBJ2-5; D is unclear. Germline V gene lookup returns CDR1 SGHTA and CDR2 FQGTGA. V shed 0 bases and J shed 2 bases, with 4 bases lying between them. The CDR3 is 13 residues long. The CDR3 loop reads CASSLTRQETQYF. DNA for the CDR3: TGTGCCAGCAGCTTAACCAGGCAAGAGACCCAGTACTTC. Full variable domain (rest looked up from reference TRBV7-3 and TRBJ2-5): GAGVSQTPSNKVTEKGKYVELRCDPISGHTALYWYRQSLGQGPEFLIYFQGTGAADDSGLPNDRFFAVRPEGSVSTLKIQRTERGDSAVYLCASSLTRQETQYFGPGTRLLVL.

V usage is TRBV6-6 and J usage is TRBJ2-4, with D maybe TRBD2 (5 bases). Trimming took 7 bases from V and 0 from J, leaving 16 bases between them. The CDR3 covers 16 residues. CDR1 MNHNY and CDR2 SVGAGI come from the germline V gene (reference sequence). The DNA of the CDR3 is TGTGCCAGCACCGAGGGTAAATACCTAGCCAAAAACATTCAGTACTTC. It codes for CASTEGKYLAKNIQYF.

This clone was counted once. J is TRBJ1-1 and V is TRBV24-1; weak D call: TRBD1 (6 bases). The germline gives CDR1 KGHDR, CDR2 SFDVKD. V lost 5 bases and J lost 2, with 14 bases in between. CDR3 length: 15 residues. CDR3 residues: CATSASGARNTEAFF. CDR3 DNA: TGTGCCACCAGTGCCTCAGGGGCCAGAAACACTGAAGCTTTCTTT.

This clone was counted a single time. This rearrangement joins TRBV6-5 to TRBJ1-4, with TRBD1 matching 10 bases. J was trimmed by 7 bases and V by 6 bases; bases with no gene match: 2. There are 13 residues in the CDR3. The germline V gene encodes CDR1 MNHEY and CDR2 SVGAGI. The CDR3 nucleotides are TGTGCCAGCAGGGACAGGGGGGTTGAAAAACTGTTTTTT. It specifies CASRDRGVEKLFF.

The gene calls are TRBV2 and TRBJ1-1; D possibly corresponds to TRBD1 (6 bases). Germline V gene data show CDR1 as SNHLY and CDR2 as FYNNEI. Trimming removed 7 bases from V and 7 bases from J, with 16 bases in between. The CDR3 contains 13 residues. CDR3 coding DNA: TGTGCCAGCACCGAAGGGGGGGTAGGTGAAGCTTTCTTT. Translating it yields CASTEGGVGEAFF. Filled out from reference TRBV2 and TRBJ1-1, the complete variable domain reads EPEVTQTPSHQVTQMGQEVILRCVPISNHLYFYWYRQILGQKVEFLVSFYNNEISEKSEIFDDQFSVERPDGSNFTLKIRSTKLEDSAMYFCASTEGGVGEAFFGQGTRLTVV.

This sequence joins TRBV11-2 and TRBJ1-6; perhaps TRBD1 as D (6 bases). The V end lost 2 bases, the J end lost 2 bases, and 10 bases lay between the germline ends. CDR1 and CDR2 from the germline V gene are SGHAT and FQNNGV. This CDR3 has 16 amino acids. CDR3 amino acids: CASSLQGLAYNSPLHF. The CDR3 DNA reads TGTGCCAGCAGCTTACAGGGGTTGGCCTATAATTCACCCCTCCACTTT.

CDR3 region: CATSDMEGRGTDTQYF. CDR3 nucleotides: TGTGCCACCAGTGACATGGAGGGCAGGGGAACAGATACGCAGTATTTT. V gene TRBV24-1 combines with J gene TRBJ2-3, with D possibly being TRBD1 or TRBD2 (6 bases each). The germline V gene encodes CDR1 KGHDR and CDR2 SFDVKD. The V gene lost 4 bases and the J gene lost 3 bases, with 16 bases spanning the gap. The CDR3 is 16 residues long.

This chain links TRBV2 with TRBJ2-2; no clear D. Trimming shortened V by 8 bases and J by 10 bases, and 8 bases separated the two germline ends. The germline gives CDR1 SNHLY, CDR2 FYNNEI. CDR3 length equals 10 residues. This CDR3 is CASGQAELFF. The CDR3 nucleotides read TGTGCCAGCGGGCAAGCGGAGCTGTTTTTT.

The J gene is TRBJ2-7, the V gene TRBV29-1; 7 nucleotides line up with TRBD2. The CDR3 is 15 residues long. Germline V gives CDR1 SQVTM, CDR2 ANQGSEA. V trimming: 4 bases; J trimming: 1 base; junction bases outside the gene matches: 10. The chain's CDR3 is CSVAPGTGGSYEQYF. The DNA of the CDR3 is TGCAGCGTTGCTCCCGGGACGGGGGGTTCCTACGAGCAGTACTTC.

V and J are TRBV4-1 and TRBJ1-5; D is perhaps TRBD1 (5 bases). V was trimmed by 4 bases and J by 7 bases, leaving 20 bases between them. This CDR3 is built from 16 residues. From germline, CDR1 is MGHRA and CDR2 YSYEKL. CDR3 protein: CASSLSDSGGGQPQHF. The CDR3 bases are TGCGCCAGCAGCCTCTCAGACAGCGGAGGTGGACAGCCCCAGCATTTT.